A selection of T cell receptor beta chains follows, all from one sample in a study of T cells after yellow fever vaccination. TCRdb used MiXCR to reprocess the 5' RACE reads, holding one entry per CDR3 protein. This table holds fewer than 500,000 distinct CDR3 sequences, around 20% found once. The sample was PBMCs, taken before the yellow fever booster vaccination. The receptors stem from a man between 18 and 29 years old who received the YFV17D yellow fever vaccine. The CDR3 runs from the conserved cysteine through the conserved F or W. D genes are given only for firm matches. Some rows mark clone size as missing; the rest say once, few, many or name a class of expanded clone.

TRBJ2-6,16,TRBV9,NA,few,TGTGCCAGCAGCCCCCGAAGCTCCTCTGGGGCCAACGTCCTGACTTTC,CASSPRSSSGANVLTF
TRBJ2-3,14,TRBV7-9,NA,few,TGTGCCAGCAGCTTACTGCGGAGCACAGATACGCAGTATTTT,CASSLLRSTDTQYF
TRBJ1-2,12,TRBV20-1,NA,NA,TGCAGGCCCGAAGGACAGACCTATGGCTACACCTTC,CRPEGQTYGYTF
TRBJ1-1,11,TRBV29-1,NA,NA,TGCAGCGTTAGATTAAAGCGTGAAGCTTTCTTT,CSVRLKREAFF
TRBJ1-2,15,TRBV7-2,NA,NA,TGTGCCAGCAGCCCATGGACGGAGACTAACTATGGCTACACCTTC,CASSPWTETNYGYTF
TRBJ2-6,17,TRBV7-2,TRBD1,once,TGTGCCAGCAGCTCTTGGACAGGGTTATCTGGGGCCAACGTCCTGACTTTC,CASSSWTGLSGANVLTF
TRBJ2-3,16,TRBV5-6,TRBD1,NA,TGTGCCAGCAGCCAAGACGGACAGGGGGTACCCGAGGCGCAGTATTTT,CASSQDGQGVPEAQYF
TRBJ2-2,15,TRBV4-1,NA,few,TGCGCCAGCAGCCAAAACAGCGCGAACACCGGGGAGCTGTTTTTT,CASSQNSANTGELFF
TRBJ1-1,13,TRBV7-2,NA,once,TGTGCCAGCAGACTTCTTGGATTGACTGAAGCTTTCTTT,CASRLLGLTEAFF
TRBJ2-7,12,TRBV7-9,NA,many,TGTGCCAGCAGCCCCCGTCCCCACGAGCAGTACTTC,CASSPRPHEQYF
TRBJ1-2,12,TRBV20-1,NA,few,TGCAGTGCTAGAGACGTTCCCTATGGCTACACCTTC,CSARDVPYGYTF
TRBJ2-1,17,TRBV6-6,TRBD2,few,TGTGCCAGCAGTTACCCAACCGCTAGCGGGGGTAACAATGAGCAGTTCTTC,CASSYPTASGGNNEQFF
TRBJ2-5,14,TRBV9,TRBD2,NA,TGTGCCAGCAGCGTGACTAGCGGGGGAGAGACCCAGTACTTC,CASSVTSGGETQYF
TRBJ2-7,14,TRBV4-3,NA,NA,TGCGCCAGCAGCCACGCTAGGGTCGGGCACGAGCAGTACTTC,CASSHARVGHEQYF
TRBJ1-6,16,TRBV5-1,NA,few,TGCGCCAGCAGCTTGTTGCCGGGGAAGGAAAATTCACCCCTCCACTTT,CASSLLPGKENSPLHF
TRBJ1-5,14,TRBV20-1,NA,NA,TGCAGTGCTGTAGACAATCCCTTCAATCAGCCCCAGCATTTT,CSAVDNPFNQPQHF